The entry below gives a single T cell receptor beta chain sequence along with its context. The antigen remains undetermined. These data belong to a study of shared clonotypes between healthy human individuals. Study findings and constraints: Across a few donors, naive CD4 shared 4.5% to 6%, naive CD8 around 3.5%, memory CD4 approximately 2.5%, memory CD8 0.4% to 0.5%. Naive subsets usually exceeded memory subsets in estimated richness. With few donors, the genetic and exposure-history diversity represented was limited.

Positive CCR7 selection of CD45RO-negative cells yielded the naive CD8 cells, and terminally differentiated effector memory CD45RA+ cells were excluded. Donors were healthy HIV-negative adults without recent acute infections or vaccinations. Produced via immunoSEQ multiplex PCR; TCRdb's table is partial and in-frame only. The sample contains about 2,200,000 clones, about 92% of which appear only once. Germline CDR1 PRHDT, CDR2 FYEKMQ (reference sequence). The CDR3 length is 14 residues. Trimming removed 1 base at V and 1 base at J, with 4 bases between. The clonotype comes from a man aged 18 to 30 in good health. Some clones in this sample may be carry-over from other donors' samples. The rearrangement joins TRBV13 to TRBJ2-2, with no clear D. The source material was naive CD8+ T cells from PBMCs. CDR3 bases: TGTGCCAGCAGCTTAGCACAGAACACCGGGGAGCTGTTTTTT. It translates to CASSLAQNTGELFF.